This entry concerns a single TCR beta chain. Its target is not known. This entry is derived from a study of graft-versus-host responses after intestinal transplantation. Study details: The transplants performed in recipients were multivisceral, liver-intestinal, or isolated intestinal. Recipients uniformly received anti-thymocyte globulin induction, followed by tacrolimus and steroids for 2 to 4 years. General observations from the study: Recipient marrow harbored GvH clones, some of which surfaced first in ileum or blood. The highest levels of circulating GvH clones went along with early declines in HvG clones after transplant.

Clones were read by immunoSEQ multiplex PCR, and TCRdb kept only the in-frame ones, dropping some. Counted here are about 48,000 clones, around 90% occurring once; the ten biggest clones make up 2% to 2.5%. V dropped 4 bases and J dropped 0; count of bases not matched to a gene: 5. Germline CDR1 SGHRS, CDR2 YFSETQ. The length of the CDR3 is 16 residues. This specimen consisted of unstimulated CD4+ T cells sorted from spleen or lymph node cells, obtained before transplant. This clonotype originated in a human donor who was the organ donor for an intestinal transplant. The chain employs TRBV5-1 and TRBJ2-3; 10 positions agree with TRBD2. The DNA for the CDR3 is TGCGCCAGCAGCCCCCTGACTAGCGGGAGCACAGATACGCAGTATTTT. Translated, it gives CASSPLTSGSTDTQYF. Filled out from reference TRBV5-1 and TRBJ2-3, the complete variable domain reads KAGVTQTPRYLIKTRGQQVTLSCSPISGHRSVSWYQQTPGQGLQFLFEYFSETQRNKGNFPGRFSGRQFSNSRSEMNVSTLELGDSALYLCASSPLTSGSTDTQYFGPGTRLTVL.